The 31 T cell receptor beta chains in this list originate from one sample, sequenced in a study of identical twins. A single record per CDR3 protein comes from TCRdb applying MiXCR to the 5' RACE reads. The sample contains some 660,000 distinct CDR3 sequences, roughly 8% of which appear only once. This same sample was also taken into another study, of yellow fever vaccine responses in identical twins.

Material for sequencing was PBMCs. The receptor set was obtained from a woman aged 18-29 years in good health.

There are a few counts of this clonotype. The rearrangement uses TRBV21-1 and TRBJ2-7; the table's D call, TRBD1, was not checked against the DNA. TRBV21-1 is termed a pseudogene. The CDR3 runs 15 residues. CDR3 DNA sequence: TGTGCCAGCAGCAAAAGGGACAGAACCTCTTACGAGCAGTACTTC. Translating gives CASSKRDRTSYEQYF.

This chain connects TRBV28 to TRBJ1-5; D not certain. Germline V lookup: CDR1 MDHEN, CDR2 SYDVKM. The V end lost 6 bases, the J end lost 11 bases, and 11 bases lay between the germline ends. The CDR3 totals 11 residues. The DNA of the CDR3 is TGTGCCAGCAGCTCCTCCGGGGCCCAGCATTTT. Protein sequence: CASSSSGAQHF.

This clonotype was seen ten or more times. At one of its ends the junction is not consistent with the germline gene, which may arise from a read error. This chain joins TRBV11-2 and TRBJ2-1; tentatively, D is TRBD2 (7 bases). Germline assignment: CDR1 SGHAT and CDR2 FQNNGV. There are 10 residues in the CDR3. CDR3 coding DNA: TGTGCCAGCAGCTTGCGGGGGCTTGAATTC. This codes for CASSLRGLEF. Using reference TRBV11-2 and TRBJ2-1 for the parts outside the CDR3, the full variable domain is EAGVAQSPRYKIIEKRQSVAFWCNPISGHATLYWYQQILGQGPKLLIQFQNNGVVDDSQLPKDRFSAERLKGVDSTLKIQPAKLEDSAVYLCASSLRGLEFGPGTRLTVL.

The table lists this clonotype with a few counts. CDR3 sequence: CASSQASDRGLMENIQYF. As DNA, the CDR3 is TGTGCCAGCAGCCAAGCGTCAGACAGGGGGTTAATGGAAAACATTCAGTACTTC. The rearrangement uses TRBV4-2 and TRBJ2-4; 9 bases agree with TRBD1. The CDR3 contains 18 residues. After removal of 1 base from V and 5 bases from J, the junction contained 12 bases not matched to a gene. CDR1 and CDR2 from the germline V gene are LGHNA and YNFKEQ.

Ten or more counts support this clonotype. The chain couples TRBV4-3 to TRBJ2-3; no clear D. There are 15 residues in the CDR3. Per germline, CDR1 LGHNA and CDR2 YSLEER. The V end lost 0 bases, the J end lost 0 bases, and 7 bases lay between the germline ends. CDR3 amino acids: CASSQEKRSTDTQYF. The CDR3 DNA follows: TGCGCCAGCAGCCAAGAAAAACGGAGCACAGATACGCAGTATTTT.

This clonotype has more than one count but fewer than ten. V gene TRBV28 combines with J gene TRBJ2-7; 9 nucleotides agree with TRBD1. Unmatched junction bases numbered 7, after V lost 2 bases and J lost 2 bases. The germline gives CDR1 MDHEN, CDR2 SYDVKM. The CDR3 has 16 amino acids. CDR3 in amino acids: CASSLNPGQGTYEQYF. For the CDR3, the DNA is TGTGCCAGCAGTTTAAATCCCGGACAGGGGACCTACGAGCAGTACTTC. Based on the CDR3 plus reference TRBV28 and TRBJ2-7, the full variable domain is DVKVTQSSRYLVKRTGEKVFLECVQDMDHENMFWYRQDPGLGLRLIYFSYDVKMKEKGDIPEGYSVSREKKERFSLILESASTNQTSMYLCASSLNPGQGTYEQYFGPGTRLTVT.

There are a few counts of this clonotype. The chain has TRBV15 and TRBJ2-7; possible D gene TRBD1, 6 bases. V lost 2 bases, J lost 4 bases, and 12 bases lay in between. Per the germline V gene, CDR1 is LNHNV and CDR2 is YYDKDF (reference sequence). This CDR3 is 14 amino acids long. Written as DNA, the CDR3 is TGTGCCACCAGCAGAAACAGGGTTCTGTACGAGCAGTACTTC. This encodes CATSRNRVLYEQYF.

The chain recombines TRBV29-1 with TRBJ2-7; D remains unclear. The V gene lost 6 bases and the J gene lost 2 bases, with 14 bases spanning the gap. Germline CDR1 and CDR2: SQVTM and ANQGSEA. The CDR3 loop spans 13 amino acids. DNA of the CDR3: TGCAGCGTCAGGCCTGACGGCGCCTACGAGCAGTACTTC. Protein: CSVRPDGAYEQYF.

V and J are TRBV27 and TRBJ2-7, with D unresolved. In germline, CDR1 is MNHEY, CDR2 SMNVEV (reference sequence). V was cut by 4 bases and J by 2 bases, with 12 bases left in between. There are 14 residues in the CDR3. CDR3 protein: CASSSAALTYEQYF. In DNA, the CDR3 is TGTGCCAGCAGTTCGGCAGCCCTAACCTACGAGCAGTACTTC.

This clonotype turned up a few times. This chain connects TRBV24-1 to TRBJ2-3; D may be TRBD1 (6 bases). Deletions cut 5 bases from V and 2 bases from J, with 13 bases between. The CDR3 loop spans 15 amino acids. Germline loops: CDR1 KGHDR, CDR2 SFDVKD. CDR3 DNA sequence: TGTGCCACCAGTGGGAAACAGGGTAACACAGATACGCAGTATTTT. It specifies CATSGKQGNTDTQYF.

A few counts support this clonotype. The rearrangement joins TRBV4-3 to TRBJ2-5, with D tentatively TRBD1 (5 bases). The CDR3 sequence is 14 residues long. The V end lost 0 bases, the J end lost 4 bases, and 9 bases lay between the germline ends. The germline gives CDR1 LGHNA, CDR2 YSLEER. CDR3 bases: TGCGCCAGCAGCCAAGACGATACAGGAGAGACCCAGTACTTC. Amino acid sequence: CASSQDDTGETQYF.

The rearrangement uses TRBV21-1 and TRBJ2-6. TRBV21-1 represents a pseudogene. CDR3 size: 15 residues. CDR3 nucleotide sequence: TGTGCCGGCTGGGTACTATCTTCAGGGGCCAACGTCCTGACTTTC. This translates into CAGWVLSSGANVLTF.

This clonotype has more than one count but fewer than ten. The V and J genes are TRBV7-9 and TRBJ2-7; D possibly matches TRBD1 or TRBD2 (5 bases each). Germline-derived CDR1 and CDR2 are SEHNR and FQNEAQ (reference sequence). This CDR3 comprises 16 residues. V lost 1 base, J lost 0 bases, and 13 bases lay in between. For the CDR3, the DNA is TGTGCCAGCAGCTTAGGCGGGTCAGGGCACTCCTACGAGCAGTACTTC. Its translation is CASSLGGSGHSYEQYF.

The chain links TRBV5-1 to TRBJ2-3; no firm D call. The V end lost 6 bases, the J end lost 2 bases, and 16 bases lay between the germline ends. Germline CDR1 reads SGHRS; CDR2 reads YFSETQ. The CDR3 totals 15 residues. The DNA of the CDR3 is TGCGCCAGCACCGATCGTGGGGATTTCACAGATACGCAGTATTTT. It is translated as CASTDRGDFTDTQYF.

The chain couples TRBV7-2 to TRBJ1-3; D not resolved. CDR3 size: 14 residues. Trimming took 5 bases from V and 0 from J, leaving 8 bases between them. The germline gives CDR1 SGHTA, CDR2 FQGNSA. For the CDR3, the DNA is TGTGCCAGCAGCGCTCGGCCCTCTGGAAACACCATATATTTT. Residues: CASSARPSGNTIYF.

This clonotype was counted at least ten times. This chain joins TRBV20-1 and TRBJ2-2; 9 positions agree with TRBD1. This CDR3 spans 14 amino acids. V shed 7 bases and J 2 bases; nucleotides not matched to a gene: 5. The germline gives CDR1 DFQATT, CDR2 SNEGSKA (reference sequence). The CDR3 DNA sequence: TGCAGTGTTAAGACAGGGGGTAACACCGGGGAGCTGTTTTTT. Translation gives CSVKTGGNTGELFF.

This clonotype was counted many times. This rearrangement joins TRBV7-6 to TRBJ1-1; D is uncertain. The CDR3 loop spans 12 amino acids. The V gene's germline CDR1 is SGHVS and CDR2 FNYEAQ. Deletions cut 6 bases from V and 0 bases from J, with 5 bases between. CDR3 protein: CASSHMNTEAFF. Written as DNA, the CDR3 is TGTGCCAGCAGTCATATGAACACTGAAGCTTTCTTT.

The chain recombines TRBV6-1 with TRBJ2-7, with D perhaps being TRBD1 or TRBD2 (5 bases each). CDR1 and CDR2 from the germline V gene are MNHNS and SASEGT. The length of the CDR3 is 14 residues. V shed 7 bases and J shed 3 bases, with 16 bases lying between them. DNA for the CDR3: TGTGCCAGCACCCCGATGGGGGACCACTACGAGCAGTACTTC. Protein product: CASTPMGDHYEQYF.

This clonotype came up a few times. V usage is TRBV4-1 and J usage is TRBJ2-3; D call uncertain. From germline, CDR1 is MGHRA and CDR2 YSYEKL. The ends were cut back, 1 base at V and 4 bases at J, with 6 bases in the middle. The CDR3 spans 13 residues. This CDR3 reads CASSQVEPDTQYF. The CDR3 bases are TGCGCCAGCAGCCAAGTAGAACCAGATACGCAGTATTTT.

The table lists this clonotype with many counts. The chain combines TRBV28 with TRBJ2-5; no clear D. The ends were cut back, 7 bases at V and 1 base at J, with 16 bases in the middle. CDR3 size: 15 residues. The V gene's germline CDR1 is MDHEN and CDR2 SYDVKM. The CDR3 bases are TGTGCCAGCATTCCCCGGACGGGCCTCCAAGAGACCCAGTACTTC. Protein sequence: CASIPRTGLQETQYF.

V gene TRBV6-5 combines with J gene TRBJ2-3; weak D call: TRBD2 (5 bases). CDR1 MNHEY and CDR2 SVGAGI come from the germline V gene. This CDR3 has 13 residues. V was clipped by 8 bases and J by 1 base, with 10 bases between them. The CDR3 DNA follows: TGTGCCAGCGGTGTCGGGGGCACAGATACGCAGTATTTT. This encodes CASGVGGTDTQYF.

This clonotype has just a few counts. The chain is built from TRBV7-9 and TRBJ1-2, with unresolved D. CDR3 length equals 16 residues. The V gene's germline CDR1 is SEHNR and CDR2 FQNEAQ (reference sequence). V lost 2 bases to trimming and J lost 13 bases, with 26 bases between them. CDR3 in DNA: TGTGCCAGCAGCTTATCGGGGATGCCCTCACATCCTTCGCCCACCTTC. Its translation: CASSLSGMPSHPSPTF.

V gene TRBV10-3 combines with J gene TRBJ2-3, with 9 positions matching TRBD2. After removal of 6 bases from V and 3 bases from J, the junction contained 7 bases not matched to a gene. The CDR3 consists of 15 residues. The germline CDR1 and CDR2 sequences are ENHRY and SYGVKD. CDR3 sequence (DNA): TGTGCCATCAGATCGGGACTAGCTGGGACAGATACGCAGTATTTT. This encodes CAIRSGLAGTDTQYF.

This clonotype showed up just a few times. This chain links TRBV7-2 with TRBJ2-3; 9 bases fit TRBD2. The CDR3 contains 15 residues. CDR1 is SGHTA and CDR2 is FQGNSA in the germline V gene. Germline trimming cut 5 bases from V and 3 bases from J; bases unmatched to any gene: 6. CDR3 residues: CASSTIAGATDTQYF. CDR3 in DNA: TGTGCCAGCAGCACCATAGCGGGAGCGACAGATACGCAGTATTTT.

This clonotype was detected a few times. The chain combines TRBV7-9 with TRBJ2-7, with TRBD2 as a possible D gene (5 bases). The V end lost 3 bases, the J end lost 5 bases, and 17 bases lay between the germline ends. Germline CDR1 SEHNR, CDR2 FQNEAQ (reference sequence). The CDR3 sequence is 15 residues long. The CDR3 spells CASSLNEGTFDEQYF. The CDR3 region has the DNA TGTGCCAGCAGCTTGAACGAGGGAACTTTTGACGAGCAGTACTTC. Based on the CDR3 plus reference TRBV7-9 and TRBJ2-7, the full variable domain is DTGVSQNPRHKITKRGQNVTFRCDPISEHNRLYWYRQTLGQGPEFLTYFQNEAQLEKSRLLSDRFSAERPKGSFSTLEIQRTEQGDSAMYLCASSLNEGTFDEQYFGPGTRLTVT.

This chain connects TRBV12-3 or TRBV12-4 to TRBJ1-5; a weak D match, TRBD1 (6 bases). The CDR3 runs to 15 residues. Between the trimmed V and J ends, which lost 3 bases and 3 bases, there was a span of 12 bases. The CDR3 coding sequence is TGTGCCAGCAGTTTCTCGGGGGCAAACAATCAGCCCCAGCATTTT. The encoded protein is CASSFSGANNQPQHF.

CDR3: CSARDPGGGPYGYTF. The DNA of the CDR3 is TGCAGTGCTAGAGATCCAGGAGGGGGACCCTATGGCTACACCTTC. This chain links TRBV20-1 with TRBJ1-2; a possible D gene is TRBD1 (6 bases). The CDR3 has 15 residues. The V end lost 0 bases, the J end lost 4 bases, and 15 bases lay between the germline ends. Per germline, CDR1 DFQATT and CDR2 SNEGSKA (reference sequence).

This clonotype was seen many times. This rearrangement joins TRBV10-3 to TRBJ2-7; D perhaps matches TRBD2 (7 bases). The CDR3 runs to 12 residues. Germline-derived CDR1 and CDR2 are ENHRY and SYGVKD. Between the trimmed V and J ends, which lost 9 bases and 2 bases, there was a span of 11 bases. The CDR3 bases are TGTGCCATGGGGGGGCAGGCCTACGAGCAGTACTTC. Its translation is CAMGGQAYEQYF.

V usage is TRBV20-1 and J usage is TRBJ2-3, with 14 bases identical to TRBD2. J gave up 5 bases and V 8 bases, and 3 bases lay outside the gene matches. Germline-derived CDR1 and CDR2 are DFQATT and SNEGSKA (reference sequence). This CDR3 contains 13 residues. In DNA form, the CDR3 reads TGCAGTCCGGGACTAGCGGGGGTAGATACGCAGTATTTT. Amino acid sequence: CSPGLAGVDTQYF.

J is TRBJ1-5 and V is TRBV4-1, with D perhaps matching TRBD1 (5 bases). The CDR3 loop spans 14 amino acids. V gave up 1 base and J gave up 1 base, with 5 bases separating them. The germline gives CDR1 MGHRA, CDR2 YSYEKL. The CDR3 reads CASSQAGSNQPQHF. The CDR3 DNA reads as TGCGCCAGCAGCCAAGCAGGGAGCAATCAGCCCCAGCATTTT.

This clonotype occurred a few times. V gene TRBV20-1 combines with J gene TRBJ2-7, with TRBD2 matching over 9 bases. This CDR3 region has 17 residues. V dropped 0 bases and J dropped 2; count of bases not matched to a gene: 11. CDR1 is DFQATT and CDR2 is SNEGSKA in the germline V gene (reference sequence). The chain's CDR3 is CSARDLGGLARPYEQYF. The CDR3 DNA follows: TGCAGTGCTAGAGATCTGGGGGGACTAGCCCGACCCTACGAGCAGTACTTC.